The 12 T cell receptor beta chains given below trace back to one sample, sequenced in a study of cytomegalovirus exposure and HLA in healthy donors. The PCR ran on 60 Vbeta and 13 Jbeta primers. Repertoires were generated with immunoSEQ multiplex PCR, while TCRdb's copy carries only in-frame clones and drops some. The listing contains about 87,000 clones. Source material: PBMCs. These TCRs come from a man aged 50 or older in good health and CMV-seropositive.

V usage is TRBV5-1 and J usage is TRBJ2-7, with unresolved D. V lost 1 base to trimming and J lost 4 bases, with 12 bases between them. This CDR3 contains 14 residues. Germline loops: CDR1 SGHRS, CDR2 YFSETQ. The CDR3 sequence is CASSLMLGLYEQYF. The CDR3 DNA follows: TGCGCCAGCAGCTTGATGTTGGGCCTTTACGAGCAGTACTTC.

This rearrangement joins TRBV28 to TRBJ1-1; the D is unclear. Deletions cut 4 bases from V and 5 bases from J, with 17 bases between. The CDR3 totals 15 residues. Germline V CDR1 and CDR2: MDHEN, SYDVKM. The CDR3 sequence: CASSSPRRAGTEAFF. CDR3 sequence (DNA): TGTGCCAGCAGTTCGCCCCGGAGGGCTGGGACTGAAGCTTTCTTT.

To note about this clone: The identical CDR3 is also encoded by other nucleotide sequences in the sample. The chain employs TRBV18 and TRBJ1-1, with a tentative D call TRBD1 (6 bases). CDR3 length: 13 amino acids. V gave up 3 bases and J gave up 1 base, with 6 bases separating them. The germline V gene encodes CDR1 KGHSH and CDR2 LQKENI. The CDR3 bases are TGTGCCAGCTCACCGGGACAGAACACTGAAGCTTTCTTT. Translation gives CASSPGQNTEAFF.

V is TRBV7-9 and J is TRBJ1-2; D might be TRBD1 (6 bases). The V gene's germline CDR1 is SEHNR and CDR2 FQNEAQ (reference sequence). This CDR3 comprises 15 residues. The V and J ends lost 4 bases and 3 bases respectively, with 15 bases between them. CDR3 sequence (DNA): TGTGCCAGCAGCTACGACGAGGGGGTTTACTATGGCTACACCTTC. As protein: CASSYDEGVYYGYTF.

The chain links TRBV13 to TRBJ1-1; TRBD1 aligns across 8 bases. The CDR3 totals 15 residues. J lost 5 bases, V lost 5 bases, and 10 bases had no gene match. Germline loops: CDR1 PRHDT, CDR2 FYEKMQ (reference sequence). For the CDR3, the DNA is TGTGCCAGCAGCAGCCTCAGGGGGCTCGGAACTGAAGCTTTCTTT. This codes for CASSSLRGLGTEAFF.

The chain links TRBV4-3 to TRBJ1-4; 7 nucleotides align to TRBD1. The germline gives CDR1 LGHNA, CDR2 YSLEER. CDR3 length: 16 amino acids. V shed 4 bases, J shed 2 bases, and the junction held 7 bases outside the gene matches. The CDR3 loop reads CASSLTQGTTNEKLFF. The CDR3 DNA reads TGCGCCAGCAGCCTAACACAGGGGACCACTAATGAAAAACTGTTTTTT.

Concerning this clone: Since the CDR3 does not end with the conserved phenylalanine or tryptophan, this likely comes from a read error. Because the CDR3's place on the DNA is in doubt, the DNA is left out and the CDR3 is given as listed by TCRdb. The V and J genes are TRBV12-2 and TRBJ1-1. TRBV12-2 is labeled a pseudogene. Counting both end residues, the CDR3 totals 14 amino acids. The CDR3 spells CASRLALTPKRVAV.

CDR3 protein: CATSRAGGVDTIYF. Written as DNA, the CDR3 is TGTGCCACCAGCAGAGCCGGCGGGGTTGACACCATATATTTT. The J gene is TRBJ1-3, the V gene TRBV15; no definite D call. V was clipped by 1 base and J by 8 bases, with 12 bases between them. Germline lookup yields CDR1 LNHNV and CDR2 YYDKDF (reference sequence). The CDR3 sequence is 14 residues long. Variable domain in full (rest from reference TRBV15 and TRBJ1-3): DAMVIQNPRYQVTQFGKPVTLSCSQTLNHNVMYWYQQKSSQAPKLLFHYYDKDFNNEADTPDNFQSRRPNTSFCFLDIRSPGLGDTAMYLCATSRAGGVDTIYFGEGSWLTVV.

The rearrangement joins TRBV27 to TRBJ2-7; a possible D gene is TRBD1 (5 bases). This CDR3 is 14 amino acids long. V dropped 2 bases and J dropped 2 bases, with 10 bases sitting between them. Germline lookup yields CDR1 MNHEY and CDR2 SMNVEV (reference sequence). The CDR3 loop is CASSLRGKTYEQYF. As DNA, the CDR3 is TGTGCCAGCAGTTTAAGGGGCAAAACCTACGAGCAGTACTTC.

The CDR3 here is CAFSGPINTQYF. The CDR3 nucleotides are TGTGCCTTTAGCGGTCCGATCAATACGCAGTATTTT. The V call is TRBV30, the J call TRBJ2-3; D possibly corresponds to TRBD2 (6 bases). CDR3 length equals 12 residues. Germline CDR1 reads GTSNPN; CDR2 reads SVGIG (reference sequence). V shed 7 bases and J shed 7 bases, with 15 bases lying between them.

The rearrangement joins TRBV5-5 to TRBJ2-7, with D maybe TRBD2 (6 bases). The CDR3 consists of 14 residues. Trimming took off 0 bases at V and 0 bases at J, with 7 bases between the two ends. Germline CDR1 and CDR2: SGHKS and YYEKEE (reference sequence). CDR3: CASSLDGGSYEQYF. The CDR3 region has the DNA TGTGCCAGCAGCTTGGACGGGGGCTCCTACGAGCAGTACTTC.

The chain is built from TRBV28 and TRBJ1-5; 9 bases match TRBD1. The CDR3 runs 14 residues. V shed 6 bases and J 4 bases; nucleotides not matched to a gene: 4. Germline CDR1 and CDR2: MDHEN and SYDVKM. This CDR3 reads CASRGQGPNQPQHF. Written as DNA, the CDR3 is TGTGCCAGCAGAGGACAGGGGCCTAATCAGCCCCAGCATTTT.